This T cell receptor (beta chain) was retrieved from a study of shared clonotypes between healthy human individuals. Study-wide context: Three plates were used per donor for CD4 naive, three for CD4 memory, two for CD8 naive and one for CD8 memory.

Naive CD8 cells lacked CD45RO and underwent positive selection for CCR7, leaving out terminally differentiated effector memory CD45RA+ cells. The donors, healthy adults who were HIV-negative, had experienced no recent acute infections or vaccinations. Germline CDR1 and CDR2: SGHNT and YYREEE (reference sequence). The CDR3 contains 16 residues. With V trimmed by 4 bases and J by 7 bases, 11 bases remained unmatched. Researchers ran the assay at a deep level. Sequencing was performed with immunoSEQ multiplex PCR; in TCRdb, only in-frame clones are kept and a portion is missing. The sample consists of about 2.2 million clones, about 94% of them appearing once.

This sequence originates from a man aged 18 to 30 in good health. Some clones in this sample may be carry-over from other donors' samples. Sequencing input: naive CD8+ T cells from PBMCs. The chain joins TRBV5-4 to TRBJ1-2; 12 bases line up with TRBD1. The CDR3 is CASSQGTGGGRGGYTF. The CDR3 DNA reads TGTGCCAGCAGCCAGGGGACAGGGGGCGGAAGGGGTGGCTACACCTTC.